Listed below are T cell receptor beta chains from one sample, sequenced in a study of low-dose radiotherapy and immunotherapy resistance in tumors. A single record per CDR3 protein comes from TCRdb applying MiXCR to the reads. Among 100,000 or so distinct CDR3 sequences listed, around 20% were seen once. The input for sequencing was PBMCs, taken after low-dose radiotherapy plus immunotherapy. The receptors here all came from a male donor with prostate cancer. The CDR3 runs from the conserved cysteine through the conserved F or W. Fields, in order: J gene, V gene, D gene, clone size, CDR3 protein, CDR3 DNA. D genes are given only for firm matches. Expanded clones get a size class; other rows say once, few or many, or leave the size out.

>TRBJ1-1|TRBV19|-|many
CASNTISEVSTEAFF
TGTGCCAGTAACACGATCAGCGAGGTGAGCACTGAAGCTTTCTTT
>TRBJ1-5|TRBV4-1|-|many
CASSQEDSLGNQPQHF
TGCGCCAGCAGCCAAGAAGACAGCCTGGGCAATCAGCCCCAGCATTTT
>TRBJ2-5|TRBV2|-|many
CASSGVMKETQYF
TGTGCCAGCAGTGGCGTCATGAAAGAGACCCAGTACTTC
>TRBJ2-6|TRBV29-1|-|-
CSVAYGSGRGANVLTF
TGCAGCGTTGCTTACGGATCAGGACGAGGGGCCAACGTCCTGACTTTC
>TRBJ2-7|TRBV7-2|-|-
CASSLVRGSSYEQYF
TGTGCCAGCAGCTTAGTACGGGGTAGCTCCTACGAGCAGTACTTC
>TRBJ1-6|TRBV10-2|-|-
CASSTGLVDSPLHF
TGCGCCAGCAGTACGGGGTTAGTAGATTCACCCCTCCACTTT
>TRBJ2-1|TRBV19|-|many
CASSPSPSSYNEQFF
TGTGCCAGTAGCCCATCCCCCAGCTCCTACAATGAGCAGTTCTTC
>TRBJ2-7|TRBV5-4|-|many
CASSSPHTNSYEQYF
TGTGCCAGCAGCAGCCCGCACACAAACTCCTACGAGCAGTACTTC
>TRBJ2-3|TRBV27|-|many
CASSYLRGTDTQYF
TGTGCCAGCAGCTACTTACGCGGCACAGATACGCAGTATTTT
>TRBJ1-1|TRBV5-1|-|-
CASSAATAPSTEAFF
TGCGCCAGCAGCGCAGCCACAGCCCCGAGCACTGAAGCTTTCTTT
>TRBJ2-1|TRBV9|TRBD2|many
CASSVELADNEQFF
TGTGCCAGCAGCGTAGAACTAGCGGACAATGAGCAGTTCTTC
>TRBJ2-3|TRBV24-1|-|few
CATSDATSDTQYF
TGTGCCACCAGTGATGCCACTAGTGATACGCAGTATTTT
>TRBJ2-5|TRBV20-1|TRBD2|many
CSARDLLAELGETQYF
TGCAGTGCTAGAGATCTACTAGCGGAGTTGGGAGAGACCCAGTACTTC
>TRBJ2-7|TRBV19|-|many
CASSILGVYEQYF
TGTGCCAGTAGTATTCTGGGCGTCTACGAGCAGTACTTC